These T cell receptor beta chains were read from a single sample in a study of beta chain features in type 1 diabetes. Some clones are missing from TCRdb's copy, which holds only in-frame ones; the method was immunoSEQ multiplex PCR. The sample consists of around 310,000 clones, 8% to 13% of them appearing once. Sequenced sample: naive CD4+ T cells from blood. The receptors shown here come from a woman in her thirties in good health. Both conserved end residues are part of each CDR3. Each record gives: V gene, clone size, D gene, J gene, CDR3 protein, CDR3 DNA. The D gene is left open where the match is weak. Size tells how often a clone was seen (once, few, many) or the class of an expanded clone, and some rows leave it out.

TRBV30	few	.	TRBJ1-1	CAWTEAPISGEAFF	TGTGCCTGGACCGAGGCGCCTATCAGTGGTGAAGCTTTCTTT
TRBV5-4	few	.	TRBJ2-4	CASSLATANIQYF	TGTGCCAGCAGCTTGGCCACAGCAAACATTCAGTACTTC
TRBV6-5	.	TRBD2	TRBJ2-1	CASGLAGSIVEQFF	TGTGCCAGCGGACTAGCGGGTAGTATAGTTGAGCAGTTCTTC
TRBV18	.	.	TRBJ1-5	CASSPSDKNQPQHF	TGTGCCAGCTCACCTTCCGACAAAAATCAGCCCCAGCATTTT
TRBV28	.	TRBD1	TRBJ2-7	CASSLGTGPGQYF	TGTGCCAGCAGTTTAGGGACAGGCCCCGGGCAGTACTTC
TRBV11-2	few	.	TRBJ2-1	CASSPEYNEQFF	TGTGCCAGCAGCCCCGAGTACAATGAGCAGTTCTTC
TRBV28	few	TRBD2	TRBJ2-7	CASSRGTSDSYEQYF	TGTGCCAGCAGCCGCGGGACTAGCGATTCCTACGAGCAGTACTTC
TRBV11-2	.	TRBD1	TRBJ1-2	CASRSGGFDYGYTF	TGTGCCAGCAGATCAGGGGGTTTCGACTATGGCTACACCTTC
TRBV30	.	.	TRBJ1-2	CAWSDGRSYGYTF	TGTGCCTGGAGTGACGGCAGGTCCTATGGCTACACCTTC
TRBV6-1	few	TRBD2	TRBJ2-7	CASSAIHGGLADVYEQYF	TGTGCCAGCAGTGCTATCCACGGGGGACTAGCGGATGTCTACGAGCAGTACTTC
TRBV9	few	.	TRBJ2-6	CASKNSHSGANVLTF	TGTGCCAGCAAAAATTCCCACTCTGGGGCCAACGTCCTGACTTTC
TRBV7-9	few	TRBD1	TRBJ2-1	CASRAQGQGYNEQFF	TGTGCCAGCAGAGCACAGGGGCAAGGATACAATGAGCAGTTCTTC
TRBV10-3	.	.	TRBJ2-5	CATADQGGTRETQYF	TGTGCCACCGCTGACCAGGGGGGTACCAGGGAGACCCAGTACTTC
TRBV4-3	few	.	TRBJ2-6	CASSQDPGRSGANVLTF	TGCGCCAGCAGCCAAGATCCAGGGCGCTCTGGGGCCAACGTCCTGACTTTC
TRBV11-2	.	TRBD2	TRBJ2-1	CASSLVGSGTNEQFF	TGTGCCAGCAGCTTAGTTGGTAGCGGGACTAATGAGCAGTTCTTC
TRBV7-2	.	.	TRBJ2-3	CASSLGRVQDTQYF	TGTGCCAGCAGCTTAGGTCGCGTACAGGATACGCAGTATTTT
TRBV7-3	few	.	TRBJ1-1	CASSPNGGGTEAFF	TGTGCCAGCAGCCCAAATGGAGGTGGCACTGAAGCTTTCTTT
TRBV13	.	.	TRBJ2-1	CASSNPGLKELNEQFF	TGTGCCAGCAGCAATCCGGGACTGAAGGAATTGAATGAGCAGTTCTTC
TRBV29-1	few	.	TRBJ1-4	CSANGGTTNEKLFF	TGCAGCGCCAACGGGGGGACAACTAATGAAAAACTGTTTTTT
TRBV7-2	few	.	TRBJ2-5	CASSLALTSETQYF	TGTGCCAGCAGCTTAGCGCTCACGAGCGAGACCCAGTACTTC
TRBV4-2	.	TRBD1	TRBJ2-7	CASSRTGGDSSYEQYF	TGTGCCAGCAGCCGGACAGGGGGCGACAGCTCCTACGAGCAGTACTTC
TRBV27	.	.	TRBJ1-5	CATSPMGTGLQPQHF	TGTGCCACCTCACCCATGGGAACAGGGCTGCAGCCCCAGCATTTT
TRBV27	.	TRBD2	TRBJ2-1	CASSFRRGWILAGGSNEQFF	TGTGCCAGCAGTTTTCGGAGGGGGTGGATACTAGCGGGAGGGTCGAATGAGCAGTTCTTC
TRBV4-1	.	.	TRBJ2-7	CASSQGSGQIDEQYF	TGCGCCAGCAGCCAAGGGTCAGGGCAAATAGACGAGCAGTACTTC
TRBV19	.	.	TRBJ2-4	CASGVPTEAKNIQYF	TGTGCCAGTGGAGTTCCGACGGAGGCCAAAAACATTCAGTACTTC
TRBV7-9	few	TRBD1	TRBJ2-3	CASSLGDRNTDTQYF	TGTGCCAGCAGCTTAGGGGACAGGAACACAGATACGCAGTATTTT
TRBV5-4	.	.	TRBJ1-1	CASSFDRLNTEAFF	TGTGCCAGCAGCTTCGACAGGCTGAACACTGAAGCTTTCTTT
TRBV5-6	.	.	TRBJ2-1	CASSLLGSFGNEQFF	TGTGCCAGCAGCTTACTAGGATCTTTCGGGAATGAGCAGTTCTTC
TRBV6-1	few	TRBD2	TRBJ2-1	CASLRREHGNEQFF	TGTGCCAGCCTGAGGCGGGAGCATGGGAATGAGCAGTTCTTC
TRBV2	.	TRBD2	TRBJ2-7	CASSEGLVAYEQYF	TGTGCCAGCAGTGAGGGACTAGTTGCTTACGAGCAGTACTTC
TRBV28	few	.	TRBJ2-7	CASSLSPDRTYEQYF	TGTGCCAGCAGTTTATCCCCGGACAGAACTTACGAGCAGTACTTC
TRBV11-2	few	.	TRBJ2-3	CASSLGAGDTQYF	TGTGCCAGCAGCTTAGGGGCGGGAGATACGCAGTATTTT
TRBV6-5	.	.	TRBJ2-7	CASTETGTYEQYF	TGTGCCAGCACCGAGACAGGGACTTACGAGCAGTACTTC
TRBV28	.	.	TRBJ2-1	CASSLSFGGSSYNEQFF	TGTGCCAGCAGTTTAAGTTTTGGGGGCAGCTCCTACAATGAGCAGTTCTTC
TRBV19	few	.	TRBJ2-7	CASEEWPGEQYF	TGTGCCAGTGAGGAGTGGCCGGGGGAGCAGTACTTC
TRBV9	few	TRBD1	TRBJ2-2	CASSGTGGAVTGELFF	TGTGCCAGCAGCGGTACAGGGGGCGCGGTCACCGGGGAGCTGTTTTTT
TRBV6-1	few	.	TRBJ2-7	CASSVSSAYYEQYF	TGTGCCAGCAGCGTCTCTAGCGCCTACTACGAGCAGTACTTC
TRBV2	.	TRBD2	TRBJ2-7	CASSVTSGTNEQYF	TGTGCCAGCAGTGTGACTAGCGGGACCAACGAGCAGTACTTC
TRBV7-2	.	TRBD1	TRBJ1-2	CASSLGSTGGLGYGYTF	TGTGCCAGCAGCTTAGGGTCTACAGGGGGCCTGGGTTATGGCTACACCTTC
TRBV30	few	.	TRBJ2-1	CAWSVDSPKSYNEQFF	TGTGCCTGGAGTGTAGACAGCCCCAAGTCCTACAATGAGCAGTTCTTC
TRBV28	.	.	TRBJ2-7	CASRGDLSSYEQYF	TGTGCCAGCAGGGGGGACTTGTCCTCCTACGAGCAGTACTTC
TRBV10-3	.	.	TRBJ2-1	CAIRTGESGNEQFF	TGTGCCATCAGAACGGGGGAGTCCGGCAATGAGCAGTTCTTC
TRBV7-6	.	TRBD1	TRBJ2-7	CASSLGPGQGNYEQYF	TGTGCCAGCAGCTTAGGACCAGGACAGGGAAACTACGAGCAGTACTTC
TRBV14	few	TRBD2	TRBJ2-7	CASFLVRTSGTISCEQYF	TGTGCCAGCTTCCTTGTTCGGACTAGCGGGACTATCTCCTGCGAGCAGTACTTC
TRBV19	.	TRBD1	TRBJ1-5	CASSNHAAGTGEQPQHF	TGTGCCAGTAGTAACCATGCCGCCGGGACAGGGGAACAGCCCCAGCATTTT
TRBV28	.	TRBD2	TRBJ2-5	CASSSPRPGGQETQYF	TGTGCCAGCAGTTCCCCCAGACCGGGAGGTCAAGAGACCCAGTACTTC
TRBV9	few	.	TRBJ1-2	CASSVGPGNYGYTF	TGTGCCAGCAGCGTAGGTCCAGGCAACTATGGCTACACCTTC
TRBV9	few	.	TRBJ1-4	CASSVGTTTNEKLFF	TGTGCCAGCAGCGTCGGGACAACAACTAATGAAAAACTGTTTTTT
TRBV5-4	.	.	TRBJ2-6	CASSSPNSGANVLTF	TGTGCCAGCAGCTCCCCCAACTCTGGGGCCAACGTCCTGACTTTC
TRBV4-3	few	.	TRBJ2-1	CASSQESGWRGVGNEQFF	TGCGCCAGCAGCCAAGAATCGGGTTGGAGGGGCGTAGGCAATGAGCAGTTCTTC
TRBV5-6	.	.	TRBJ2-4	CASSFSSAKNIQYF	TGTGCCAGCAGCTTTTCCTCAGCCAAAAACATTCAGTACTTC
TRBV7-2	few	TRBD2	TRBJ2-3	CASSHPTSLGGVTQYF	TGTGCCAGCAGCCACCCGACTAGCTTAGGAGGCGTTACGCAGTATTTT
TRBV28	few	.	TRBJ1-2	CASSYPGDNYGYTF	TGTGCCAGCAGTTATCCGGGGGACAACTATGGCTACACCTTC
TRBV29-1	.	.	TRBJ2-2	CSVNKGTSFGGELFF	TGCAGCGTTAATAAGGGAACTAGTTTCGGCGGGGAGCTGTTTTTT
TRBV7-6	few	TRBD1	TRBJ2-7	CASSLGTGGLSYEQYF	TGTGCCAGCAGCTTAGGGACAGGGGGCTTGTCCTACGAGCAGTACTTC
TRBV7-9	few	TRBD2	TRBJ2-1	CASSQLAPYNEQFF	TGTGCCAGCAGCCAACTAGCGCCCTACAATGAGCAGTTCTTC
TRBV5-1	.	TRBD1	TRBJ2-3	CASRETGVTDTQYF	TGCGCCAGCAGGGAGACAGGGGTCACAGATACGCAGTATTTT
TRBV18	.	.	TRBJ2-1	CASSPMEAGHEQFF	TGTGCCAGCTCACCCATGGAGGCAGGACATGAGCAGTTCTTC
TRBV2	few	TRBD2	TRBJ2-7	CASTSGTSGRARGEQYF	TGTGCCAGCACCTCCGGGACTAGCGGGAGGGCCCGTGGCGAGCAGTACTTC